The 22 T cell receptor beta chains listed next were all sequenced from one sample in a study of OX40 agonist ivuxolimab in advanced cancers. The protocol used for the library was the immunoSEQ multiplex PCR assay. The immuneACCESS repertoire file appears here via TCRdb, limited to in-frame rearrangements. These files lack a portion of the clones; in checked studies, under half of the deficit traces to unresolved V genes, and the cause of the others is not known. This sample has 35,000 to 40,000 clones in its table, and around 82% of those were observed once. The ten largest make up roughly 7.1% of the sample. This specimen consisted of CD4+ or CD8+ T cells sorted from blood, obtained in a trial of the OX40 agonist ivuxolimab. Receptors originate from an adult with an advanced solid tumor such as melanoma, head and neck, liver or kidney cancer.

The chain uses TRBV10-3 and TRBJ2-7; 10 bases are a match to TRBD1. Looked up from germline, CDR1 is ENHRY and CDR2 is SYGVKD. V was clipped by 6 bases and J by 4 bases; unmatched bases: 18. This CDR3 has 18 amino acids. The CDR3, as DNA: TGTGCCATCAGAGATTCCGGGACAGGGGTTCGGCGTACGTACGAGCAGTACTTC. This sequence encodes CAIRDSGTGVRRTYEQYF.

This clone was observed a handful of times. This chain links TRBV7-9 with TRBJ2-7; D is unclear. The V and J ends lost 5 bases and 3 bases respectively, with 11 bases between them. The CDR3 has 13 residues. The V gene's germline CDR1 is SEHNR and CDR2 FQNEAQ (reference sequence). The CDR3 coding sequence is TGTGCCAGCAGCCCCACGGCGAGCTACGAGCAGTACTTC. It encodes CASSPTASYEQYF.

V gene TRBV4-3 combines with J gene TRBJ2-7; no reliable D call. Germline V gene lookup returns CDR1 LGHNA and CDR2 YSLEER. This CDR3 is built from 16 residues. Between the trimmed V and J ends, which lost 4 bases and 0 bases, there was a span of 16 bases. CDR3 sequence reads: CASSPQGPEASYEQYF. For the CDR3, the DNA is TGCGCCAGCAGCCCGCAAGGGCCAGAAGCCTCCTACGAGCAGTACTTC.

CDR3 DNA: TGTGCCAGCTCCGGGGCCTTCGGTGGCTACACCTTC. Translating it yields CASSGAFGGYTF. V is TRBV6-6 and J is TRBJ1-2, with a weak D call TRBD1 (5 bases). The V end lost 8 bases, the J end lost 7 bases, and 14 bases lay between the germline ends. The germline CDR1 and CDR2 sequences are MNHNY and SVGAGI (reference sequence). There are 12 residues in the CDR3.

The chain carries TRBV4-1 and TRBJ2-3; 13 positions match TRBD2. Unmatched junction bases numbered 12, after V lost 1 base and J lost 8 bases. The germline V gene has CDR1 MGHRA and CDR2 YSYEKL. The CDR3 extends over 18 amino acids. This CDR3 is CASSQAPKLAGGGLTQYF. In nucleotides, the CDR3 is TGCGCCAGCAGCCAAGCCCCCAAACTAGCGGGAGGGGGCCTTACGCAGTATTTT.

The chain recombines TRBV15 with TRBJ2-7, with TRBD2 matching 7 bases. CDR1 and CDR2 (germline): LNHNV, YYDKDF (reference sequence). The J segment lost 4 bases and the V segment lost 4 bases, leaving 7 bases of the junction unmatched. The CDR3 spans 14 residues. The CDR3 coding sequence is TGTGCCACCAGCATATCGGGAGGTAGTTACGAGCAGTACTTC. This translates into CATSISGGSYEQYF.

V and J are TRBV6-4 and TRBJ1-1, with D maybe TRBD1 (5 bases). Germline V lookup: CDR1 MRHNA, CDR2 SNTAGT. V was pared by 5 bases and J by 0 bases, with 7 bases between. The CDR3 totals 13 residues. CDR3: CASSLTVNTEAFF. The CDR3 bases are TGTGCCAGCAGTCTGACAGTGAACACTGAAGCTTTCTTT.

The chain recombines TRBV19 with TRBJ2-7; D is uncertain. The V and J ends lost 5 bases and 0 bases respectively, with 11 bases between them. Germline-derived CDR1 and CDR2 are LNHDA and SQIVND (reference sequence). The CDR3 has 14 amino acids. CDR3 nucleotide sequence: TGTGCCAGTAGTTCGGTCATAAGCTCCTACGAGCAGTACTTC. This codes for CASSSVISSYEQYF.

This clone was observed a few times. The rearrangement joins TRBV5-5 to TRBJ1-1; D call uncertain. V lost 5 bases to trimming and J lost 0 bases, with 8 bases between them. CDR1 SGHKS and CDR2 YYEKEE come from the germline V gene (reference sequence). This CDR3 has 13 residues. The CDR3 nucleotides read TGTGCCAGCAGGGGGAACTTGAACACTGAAGCTTTCTTT. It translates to CASRGNLNTEAFF.

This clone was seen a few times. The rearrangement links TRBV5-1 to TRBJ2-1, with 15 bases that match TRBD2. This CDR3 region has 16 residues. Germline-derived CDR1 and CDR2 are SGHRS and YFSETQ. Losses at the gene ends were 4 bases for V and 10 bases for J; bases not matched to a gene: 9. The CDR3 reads CASSPPGLAGGREQFF. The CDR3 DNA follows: TGCGCCAGCAGCCCGCCGGGACTAGCGGGAGGTAGGGAGCAGTTCTTC.

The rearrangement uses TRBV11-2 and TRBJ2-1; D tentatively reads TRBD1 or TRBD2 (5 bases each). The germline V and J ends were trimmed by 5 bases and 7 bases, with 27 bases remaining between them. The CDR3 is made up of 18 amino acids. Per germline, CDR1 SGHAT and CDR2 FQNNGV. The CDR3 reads CASSPGGALGEERNEQFF. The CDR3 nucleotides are TGTGCCAGCAGCCCGGGTGGGGCACTGGGGGAAGAAAGGAATGAGCAGTTCTTC.

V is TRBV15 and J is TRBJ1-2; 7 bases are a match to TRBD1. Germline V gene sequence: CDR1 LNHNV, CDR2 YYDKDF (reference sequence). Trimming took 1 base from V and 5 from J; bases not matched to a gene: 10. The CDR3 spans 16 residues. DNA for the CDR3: TGTGCCACCAGCAGAGGGGGACAGAACAGAGCTTATGGCTACACCTTC. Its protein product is CATSRGGQNRAYGYTF.

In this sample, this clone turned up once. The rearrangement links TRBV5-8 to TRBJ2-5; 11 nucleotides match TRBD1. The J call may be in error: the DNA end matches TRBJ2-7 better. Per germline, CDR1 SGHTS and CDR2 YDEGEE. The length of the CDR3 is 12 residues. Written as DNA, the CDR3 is TGTGCCAGCGGACAGGGGGCATACGAGCAGTACTTC. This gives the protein CASGQGAYEQYF.

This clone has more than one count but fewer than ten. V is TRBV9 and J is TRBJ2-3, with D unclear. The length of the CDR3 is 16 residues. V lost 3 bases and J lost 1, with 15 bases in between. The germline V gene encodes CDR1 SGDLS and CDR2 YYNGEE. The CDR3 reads CASSAELSIRTDTQYF. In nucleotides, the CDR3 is TGTGCCAGCAGCGCTGAGCTGAGCATCCGCACAGATACGCAGTATTTT.

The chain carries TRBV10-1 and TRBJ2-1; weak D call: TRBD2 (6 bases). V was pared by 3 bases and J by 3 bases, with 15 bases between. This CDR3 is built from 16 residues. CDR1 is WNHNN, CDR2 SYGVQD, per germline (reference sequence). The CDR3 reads CASSDLRGENYNEQFF. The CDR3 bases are TGCGCCAGCAGTGATTTACGCGGGGAAAACTACAATGAGCAGTTCTTC.

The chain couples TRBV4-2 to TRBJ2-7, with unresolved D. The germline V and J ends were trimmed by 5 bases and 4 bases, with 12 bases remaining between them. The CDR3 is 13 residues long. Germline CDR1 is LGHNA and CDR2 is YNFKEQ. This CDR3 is CASSLGPNYEQYF. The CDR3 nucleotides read TGTGCCAGCAGCTTAGGACCCAATTACGAGCAGTACTTC.

The CDR3 protein is CASSSPSSFEGIRHQPQHF. DNA for the CDR3: TGTGCCAGCAGTTCTCCCTCCTCATTCGAGGGGATACGGCATCAGCCCCAGCATTTT. The chain combines TRBV28 with TRBJ1-5, with D tentatively TRBD1 (5 bases). Germline CDR1 is MDHEN and CDR2 is SYDVKM. This CDR3 is built from 19 residues. V dropped 4 bases and J dropped 5 bases, with 27 bases sitting between them.

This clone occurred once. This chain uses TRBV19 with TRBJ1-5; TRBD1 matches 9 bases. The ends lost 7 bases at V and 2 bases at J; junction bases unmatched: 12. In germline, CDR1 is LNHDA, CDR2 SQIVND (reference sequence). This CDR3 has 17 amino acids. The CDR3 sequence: CASNLTPWTGGNQPQHF. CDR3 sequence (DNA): TGTGCCAGTAACCTTACCCCCTGGACAGGGGGCAATCAGCCCCAGCATTTT.

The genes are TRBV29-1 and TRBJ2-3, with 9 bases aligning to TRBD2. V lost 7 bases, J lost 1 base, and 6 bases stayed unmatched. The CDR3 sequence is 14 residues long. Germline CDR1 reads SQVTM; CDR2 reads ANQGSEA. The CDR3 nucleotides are TGCAGCGCGTCGACTAGCGGAGGCACAGATACGCAGTATTTT. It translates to CSASTSGGTDTQYF.

CDR3 coding DNA: TGCGCCAGCAGCTGGGGTGGGGGCGTCGGTGAGCAGTTCTTC. Amino acid sequence: CASSWGGGVGEQFF. V and J are TRBV5-1 and TRBJ2-1, with D possibly being TRBD1 (6 bases). The V and J ends lost 3 bases and 9 bases respectively, with 16 bases between them. Germline V gene sequence: CDR1 SGHRS, CDR2 YFSETQ. This CDR3 has 14 amino acids.

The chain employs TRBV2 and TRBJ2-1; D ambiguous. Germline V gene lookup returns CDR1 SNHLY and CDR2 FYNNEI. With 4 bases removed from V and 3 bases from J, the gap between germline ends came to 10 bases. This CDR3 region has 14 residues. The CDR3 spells CASSGFRLYNEQFF. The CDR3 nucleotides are TGTGCCAGCAGTGGTTTCAGGCTCTACAATGAGCAGTTCTTC.

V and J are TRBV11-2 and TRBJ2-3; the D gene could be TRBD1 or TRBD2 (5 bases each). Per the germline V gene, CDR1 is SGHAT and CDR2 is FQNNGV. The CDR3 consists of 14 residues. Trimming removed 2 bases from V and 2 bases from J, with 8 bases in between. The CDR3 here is CASSLNGATDTQYF. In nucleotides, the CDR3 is TGTGCCAGCAGCTTAAACGGGGCCACAGATACGCAGTATTTT.